This T cell receptor (beta chain) was sequenced for a study of cytomegalovirus exposure and HLA in healthy donors (dated by TCRdb to 2017 to 2019). In terms of the full investigation: According to an earlier analysis of 587 of the donors, some 180 million T cells yielded 100 million or so unique TCR beta sequences and approximately 300 Gb of sequence data. An early release covering about 600 HLA-typed donors comprised approximately 300 gigabases of sequencing data and some 79 million unique TCR sequences. Of the approximately 370 genotyped donors, 75% to 85% were placed in the genetic ancestry cluster associated with self-reported Caucasian donors. The aim of the study was to test whether cataloging public T cell receptors could identify signatures of past pathogen exposure. The study used immunosequencing to profile the T cell repertoires of 670 or so subjects and linked those repertoires to cytomegalovirus serostatus. Besides the first cohort of 550 to 750 subjects, a separate validation cohort made up of 120 different subjects was used. The study combined high-throughput TCR immunosequencing, statistical association of individual TCRs with disease status, and machine learning to predict cytomegalovirus infection status. In a later analysis, previously published TCR beta repertoires from 550 to 750 donors were re-analyzed and high-resolution HLA genotyping was added so that TCR occurrence patterns could be studied. Rather than using new phenotypic data, the later analysis identified candidate immune exposures from TCR beta sequences and from how often those sequences occurred across donors. An earlier analysis of 500 to 650 of the donors applied high-throughput TCR beta sequencing to assess whether each TCR beta V gene segment acted as functional or pseudogenic. Donor age, sex, ethnicity and CMV serostatus were collected together with the repertoire data. Genome-wide SNP genotypes for about 65% of the roughly 670 donors were used in a later genetic analysis, which treated that subset as a discovery cohort. All discovery cohort repertoires had been generated on a single sequencing platform. HLA typing covered class I and class II loci at four-digit resolution. The number of donors typed differed by locus, with roughly 629-640 for A, B, C, DRB1 and DQB1, roughly 520 for DQA1, 606 for DPA1, and approximately 470 for DPB1. A handful of DR-DQ haplotypes were handled as single units for association and clustering because linkage in the cohort was strong. Across 300 to 400 genotyped donors of the cohort, an average of roughly 230,000 unique TCR beta nucleotide sequences per donor were sequenced, and roughly a sixth of those sequences were non-productive.

The cohort comprised fewer than 750 healthy bone marrow donors. Cohort members were all nominally healthy when sampled, although unrecorded immune exposures were likely present. The donor tested CMV seronegative, placing the donor among the 352 seronegative members of the cohort. A peripheral blood sample was provided by each donor, and peripheral blood mononuclear cells were used for TCR beta sequencing. Genomic DNA extraction from the blood cell samples was performed with the Qiagen DNeasy Blood Extraction Kit. Concerning this clone itself: Its antigen target is currently unknown. No base quality information exists; no much larger clone differs at one position.

Library creation used the immunoSEQ multiplex PCR assay. The multiplex PCR relied on a mix of 60 forward primers for TCR Vbeta segments and 13 reverse primers for TCR Jbeta segments. Amplification of the CDR3 region of rearranged TCR beta genes was performed with a multiplex PCR assay on genomic DNA. On the Illumina HiSeq System, the amplified TCR beta libraries were sequenced as 87-base-pair reads. The study's processing was this. A later analysis tallied tens of millions of unique TCR beta chains across the 640 or so repertoires, and around 9.9 million of those chains were shared by two or more donors. Raw reads were error-corrected and collapsed into unique sequences with a nearest-neighbor algorithm that merged closely related sequences to remove PCR and sequencing errors. Alignment of CDR3 sequences to IMGT reference sequences was used to assign V, D and J gene segments. Each retained sequence needed at least a six-nucleotide match to both a V gene segment and a J gene segment. A rearrangement was called productive if the CDR3 had no stop codons and remained in frame with V and J, and every other rearrangement was called non-productive. CDR3 was defined according to IMGT convention as the region running from the second conserved V-encoded cysteine to the conserved J-encoded phenylalanine. Sequences without an unambiguous match to a single V gene segment were excluded from the earlier analysis of approximately 560 of the donors. An earlier analysis of a few hundred of the donors classified V segments as functional when productive rearrangements were above 56.7% and as segregating when the standard deviation between donors was above 5%. To diagnose cytomegalovirus status from the catalog of TCR beta chain sequences, a statistical classification framework was built. In a later analysis, V and J genes were assigned by comparing TCR nucleotide sequences against IMGT/GENE-DB human TR gene sequences. Using the TCRdist pipeline, a later analysis assigned CDR3 sequences along with most-parsimonious VDJ recombination scenarios. In a later analysis, every TCR beta chain was defined by the combination of its CDR3 amino acid sequence and its V-gene family, and reads without a unique V-gene family were dropped. To address suspected cross-contamination and a sequencing artifact, a later analysis removed several hundred highly shared, low-generation-probability nucleotide sequences. A later analysis calculated a clonal expansion index for each public chain from normalized within-repertoire ranks of inferred template counts. A later analysis computed generation probabilities with a VDJ recombination model fitted to out-of-frame rearrangements, and checked the results against IGoR. In a later analysis, TCR-TCR, TCR-HLA and TCR-CMV co-occurrence was scored with hypergeometric tests, and a repertoire-size bias correction was applied to TCR pairs. False discovery rates were estimated in a later analysis by permuting HLA or CMV assignments 20 times. In a later analysis, co-occurring TCRs were grouped using DBSCAN, and TCRdist sequence similarity was added for clustering within HLA-allele-positive subsets. Repertoires with fewer than 30,000 or more than 120,000 public chains were left out of co-occurrence clustering, as were a handful of repertoires with anomalous nucleotide sharing. What TCRdb holds here is the immuneACCESS table cut down to in-frame rearrangements. Part of the clones is not present; checked against another copy, under half of the missing clones reflect an unresolved V gene, and the others are unexplained. Clone size and V and J calls were adopted from that table, with D and trimming inferred from the DNA. This sample holds about 31,000 clones; roughly two fifths were observed only once. Roughly 2% of the sample goes to the ten largest clones.

Results and caveats for the whole study, not just this receptor: In a later analysis, the rate of TCR association differed among HLA loci, with DRB1 alleles having the most associated TCRs and HLA-C alleles having the fewest. Sequencing depth was assumed to be roughly uniform across donors in the presence/absence analyses, though that assumption may not hold. The earlier analysis of about 600 of the donors excluded approximately 17 rarely observed V segments, including chromosome 9 orphons, because counts were too low. Because some donors lacked HLA typing at each locus, the association tests relied only on the typed subset. The classifier was reported to diagnose cytomegalovirus status with high specificity and sensitivity in both the original cohort and the validation cohort. A later analysis reported that several top co-occurrence clusters appeared linked to parvovirus B19, influenza, CMV and Epstein-Barr virus. A further reported finding was that TCR beta sequences accurately predicted the HLA-A and HLA-B alleles for most subjects in the first cohort. A later genetic analysis reported fewer N-insertions in productive TCRs among donors in an Asian-associated ancestry cluster than the roughly 620-donor mean. In a later analysis, most CMV-associated TCR beta chains were found to appear HLA-restricted, with HLA associations seemingly driven largely by CMV exposure. In this cohort, only TCR beta chains were sequenced, and detectable features were limited by the absence of alpha or paired-chain data. Assigning TCR associations to individual alleles was difficult when HLA alleles, especially DR and DQ, strongly co-occurred. In vitro tests confirmed that a few of the cytomegalovirus-associated TCR beta chains recognize cytomegalovirus antigens. According to the authors, the approach could potentially be generalized to other disease states and immunological phenotypes. Compared with equally common non-associated chains, HLA-associated TCR beta chains in a later analysis were more clonally expanded and had lower generation probabilities. The study gave a list of 150 to 200 TCR beta chains associated with cytomegalovirus. In a later genetic analysis, a missense DCLRE1C variant was associated with V-gene and J-gene trimming of TCR beta chains, and the association was replicated in an independent cohort. A cluster of highly shared sequence variants was judged likely to represent a technical artifact of the sequencing pipeline. In a later analysis, 15,000 to 20,000 TCR beta sequences were associated with specific HLA alleles at a false discovery rate of 0.05. Correlated functional status among segregating V segments might reflect linkage disequilibrium, but an unknown experimental factor could not be ruled out. In an earlier analysis of 587 of the donors, most TCR beta V segments appeared in productive rearrangements about 87% or about 30% of the time, broadly matching IMGT annotations. Most TCR sequences were seen in very few donors, while some public TCRs were found in many individuals. The only immune exposure information available for the cohort was CMV serostatus.

The sample was PBMCs. This clonotype originated in a woman in her forties or fifties in good health and CMV-seronegative.

The sequenced DNA is TGCGCCAGCAGCCAAGATTTCATCAGCGGGGGGAAAAACATTCAGTACTTC. It translates to CASSQDFISGGKNIQYF. Recombination linked TRBV4-1 to TRBJ2-4; TRBD2 aligns with 9 central bases. From the germline V gene, CDR1 is MGHRA and CDR2 is YSYEKL. From cysteine to phenylalanine, the CDR3 is 17 amino acids long. CDR3 DNA only is kept here, 51 bases in frame from base 1. The germline V end is reduced by 0 bases and the J end by 4 bases; junction bases left unmatched: 7.